Sequencing of this T cell receptor beta chain was carried out in a study of tumor-infiltrating lymphocytes in primary liver carcinoma. The CDR3 is 16 residues long. V gave up 4 bases and J gave up 4 bases, with 19 bases separating them. Germline lookup yields CDR1 MNHEY and CDR2 SVGAGI. The study co-extracted DNA and RNA from 20-30 mg of unsorted bulk tissue. All tumor specimens exceeded 75% viable tumor cells. Total RNA (roughly 530 ng) served as template for TCR beta cDNA synthesis primed by a constant-region primer. Three-round nested multiplex PCR performed with slightly modified ARM-PCR produced the TCR beta libraries. For around 11 cycles apiece, the opening two PCR rounds ran with TRBV1-TRBV30 forward primers and a C-beta reverse primer. Via MiXCR, TCRdb re-called the multiplex PCR reads, giving one row per CDR3 protein. The sample has roughly 100,000 distinct CDR3 sequences, approximately 82% seen once.

The TCR comes from a man aged 35-49 years with primary liver carcinoma and hepatitis B virus infection. The genes are TRBV6-5 and TRBJ1-2; no definite D call. Sample: liver tumor tissue from sampling region 3. Regarding subset: tumor region T3, left-lateral pole. CDR3: CASSSGVGVLSYGYTF. The DNA of the CDR3 is TGTGCCAGCAGTTCCGGAGTCGGGGTCCTCAGCTATGGCTACACCTTC.